The text below deals with one T cell receptor (beta chain). Sequenced by immunoSEQ multiplex PCR; TCRdb stores in-frame clones only, minus some. Of under 450,000 clones listed, approximately 95% are singletons. This specimen belongs to a study of shared T cell receptors in the human thymus. This clonotype was obtained from a human donor. Source material: thymocytes.

The CDR3 loop is CASSYLAGGQISLGTDTQYF. The CDR3 DNA sequence: TGTGCCAGCAGTTATCTAGCGGGAGGCCAAATTTCCCTCGGCACAGATACGCAGTATTTT. This sequence joins TRBV28 and TRBJ2-3, with TRBD2 matching 11 bases. The CDR3 totals 20 residues. In germline, CDR1 is MDHEN, CDR2 SYDVKM. Trimming removed 4 bases from V and 1 base from J; junction bases left unmatched: 16.